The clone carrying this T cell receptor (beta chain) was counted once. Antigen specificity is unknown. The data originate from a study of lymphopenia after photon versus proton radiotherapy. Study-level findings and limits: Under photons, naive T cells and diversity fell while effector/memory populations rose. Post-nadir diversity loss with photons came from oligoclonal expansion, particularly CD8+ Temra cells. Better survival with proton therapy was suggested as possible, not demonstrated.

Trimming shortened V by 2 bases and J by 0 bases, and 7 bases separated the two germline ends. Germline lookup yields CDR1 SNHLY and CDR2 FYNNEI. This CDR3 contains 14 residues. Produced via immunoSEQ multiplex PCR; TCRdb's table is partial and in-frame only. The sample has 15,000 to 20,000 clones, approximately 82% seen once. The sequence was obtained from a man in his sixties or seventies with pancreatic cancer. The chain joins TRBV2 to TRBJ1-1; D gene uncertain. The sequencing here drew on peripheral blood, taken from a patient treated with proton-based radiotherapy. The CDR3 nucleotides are TGTGCCAGCAGTGAAACAGTCATGAACACTGAAGCTTTCTTT. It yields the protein CASSETVMNTEAFF.